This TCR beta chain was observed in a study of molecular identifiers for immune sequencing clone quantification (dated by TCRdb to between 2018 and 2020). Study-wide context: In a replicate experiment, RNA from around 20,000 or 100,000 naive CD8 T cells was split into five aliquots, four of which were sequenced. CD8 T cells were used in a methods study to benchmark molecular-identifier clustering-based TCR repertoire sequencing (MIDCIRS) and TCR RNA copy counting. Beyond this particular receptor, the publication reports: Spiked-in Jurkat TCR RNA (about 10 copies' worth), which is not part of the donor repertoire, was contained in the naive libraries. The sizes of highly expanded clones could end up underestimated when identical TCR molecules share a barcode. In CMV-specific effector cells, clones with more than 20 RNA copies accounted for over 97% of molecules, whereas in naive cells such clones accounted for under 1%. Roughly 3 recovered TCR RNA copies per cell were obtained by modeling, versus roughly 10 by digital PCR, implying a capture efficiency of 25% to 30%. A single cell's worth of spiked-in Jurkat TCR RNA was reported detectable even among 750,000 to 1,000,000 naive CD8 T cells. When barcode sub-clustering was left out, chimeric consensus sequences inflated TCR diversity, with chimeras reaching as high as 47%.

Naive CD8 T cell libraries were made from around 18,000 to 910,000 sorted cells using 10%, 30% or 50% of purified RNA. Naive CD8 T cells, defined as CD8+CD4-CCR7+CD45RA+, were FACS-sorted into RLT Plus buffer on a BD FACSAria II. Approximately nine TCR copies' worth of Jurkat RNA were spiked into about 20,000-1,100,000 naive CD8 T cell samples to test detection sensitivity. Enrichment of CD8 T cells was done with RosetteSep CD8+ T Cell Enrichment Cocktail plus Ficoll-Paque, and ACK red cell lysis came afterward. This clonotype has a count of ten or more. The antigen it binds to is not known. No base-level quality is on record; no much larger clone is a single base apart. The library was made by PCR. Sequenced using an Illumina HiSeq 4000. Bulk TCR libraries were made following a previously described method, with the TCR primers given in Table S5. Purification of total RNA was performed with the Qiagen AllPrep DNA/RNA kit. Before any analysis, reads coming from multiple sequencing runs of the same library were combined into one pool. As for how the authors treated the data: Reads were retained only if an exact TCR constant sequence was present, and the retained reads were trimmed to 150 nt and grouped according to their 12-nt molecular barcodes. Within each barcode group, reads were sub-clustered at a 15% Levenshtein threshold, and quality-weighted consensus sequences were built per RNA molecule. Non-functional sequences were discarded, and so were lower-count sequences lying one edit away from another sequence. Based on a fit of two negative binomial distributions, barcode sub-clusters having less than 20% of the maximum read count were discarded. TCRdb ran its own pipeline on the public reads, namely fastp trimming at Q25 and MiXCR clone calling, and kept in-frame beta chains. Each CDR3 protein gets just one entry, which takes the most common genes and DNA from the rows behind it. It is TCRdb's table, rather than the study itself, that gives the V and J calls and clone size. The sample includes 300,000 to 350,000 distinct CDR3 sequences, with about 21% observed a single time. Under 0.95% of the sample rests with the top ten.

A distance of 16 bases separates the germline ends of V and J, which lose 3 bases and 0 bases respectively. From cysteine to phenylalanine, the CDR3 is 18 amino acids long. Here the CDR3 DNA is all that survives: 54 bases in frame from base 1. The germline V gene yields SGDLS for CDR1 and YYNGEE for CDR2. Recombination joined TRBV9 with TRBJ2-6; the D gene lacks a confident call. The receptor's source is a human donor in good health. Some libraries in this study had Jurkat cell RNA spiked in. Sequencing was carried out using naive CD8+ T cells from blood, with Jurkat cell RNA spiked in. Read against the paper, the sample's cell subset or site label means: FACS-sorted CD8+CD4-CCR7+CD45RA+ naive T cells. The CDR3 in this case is CASSAHPYSVSGANVLTF. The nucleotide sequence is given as TGTGCCAGCAGCGCGCACCCCTACAGTGTCTCTGGGGCCAACGTCCTGACTTTC.